The sequence of this TCR beta chain was determined in a study of shared clonotypes between healthy human individuals. Germline CDR1 and CDR2: MNHEY and SMNVEV (reference sequence). The ends were cut back, 1 base at V and 1 base at J, with 10 bases in the middle. The CDR3 is 15 residues long. Produced via immunoSEQ multiplex PCR; TCRdb's table is partial and in-frame only. In the table there are some 2,100,000 clones, 90% to 97% of which are singletons. What was sequenced was naive CD4+ T cells sorted from blood. The sample's subset: CD45RA+ positively selected. The V call is TRBV27, the J call TRBJ1-1; the D gene is possibly TRBD1 (5 bases). This clonotype was obtained from a man between 18 and 29 years old in good health. The CDR3 DNA sequence: TGTGCCAGCAGTTTATACGAGGGGCGGAACACTGAAGCTTTCTTT. It yields the protein CASSLYEGRNTEAFF.